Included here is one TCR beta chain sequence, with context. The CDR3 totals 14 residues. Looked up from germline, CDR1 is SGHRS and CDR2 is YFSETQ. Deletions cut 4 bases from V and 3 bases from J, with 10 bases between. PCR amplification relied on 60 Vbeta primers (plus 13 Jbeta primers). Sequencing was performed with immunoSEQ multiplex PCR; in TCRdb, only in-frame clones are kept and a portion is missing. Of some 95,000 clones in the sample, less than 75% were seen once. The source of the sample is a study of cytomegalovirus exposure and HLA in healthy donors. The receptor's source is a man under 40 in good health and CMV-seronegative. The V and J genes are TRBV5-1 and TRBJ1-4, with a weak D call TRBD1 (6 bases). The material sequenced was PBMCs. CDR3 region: CASSVQGSNEKLFF. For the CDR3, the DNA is TGCGCCAGCAGCGTACAGGGATCTAATGAAAAACTGTTTTTT.